The clone carrying this T cell receptor beta chain was seen only a few times. Its antigen is as yet unknown. This record comes from a study of T cell repertoires in aging, cancer and after chemotherapy. Whole-study context: Roughly 9.1 million TCR reads were in the whole dataset.

A mixed TRB-A/B primer pool amplified rearranged TRB by multiplex touch-down PCR. TCRdb re-called the multiplex PCR reads with MiXCR, one entry per CDR3 protein. The sample contains thousands of distinct CDR3 sequences, approximately 25% of which appear only once. Amplification of TCR beta used genomic DNA extracted from peripheral blood. The V segment lost 3 bases and the J segment 9 bases; nucleotides outside the gene matches: 11. This CDR3 has 17 amino acids. The germline gives CDR1 DFQATT, CDR2 SNEGSKA (reference sequence). Study conclusions and caveats: Median generation probability rose over the chemotherapy interval in each cancer cohort, suggesting rebound thymic output.

The source is a human donor in good health. This chain links TRBV20-1 with TRBJ2-1; 16 bases match TRBD2. The specimen sequenced was blood. DNA of the CDR3: TGCAGTGCTAGGGATGGGACTAGCGGGAGGGCCAGGGGTGAGCAGTTCTTC. The encoded protein is CSARDGTSGRARGEQFF.